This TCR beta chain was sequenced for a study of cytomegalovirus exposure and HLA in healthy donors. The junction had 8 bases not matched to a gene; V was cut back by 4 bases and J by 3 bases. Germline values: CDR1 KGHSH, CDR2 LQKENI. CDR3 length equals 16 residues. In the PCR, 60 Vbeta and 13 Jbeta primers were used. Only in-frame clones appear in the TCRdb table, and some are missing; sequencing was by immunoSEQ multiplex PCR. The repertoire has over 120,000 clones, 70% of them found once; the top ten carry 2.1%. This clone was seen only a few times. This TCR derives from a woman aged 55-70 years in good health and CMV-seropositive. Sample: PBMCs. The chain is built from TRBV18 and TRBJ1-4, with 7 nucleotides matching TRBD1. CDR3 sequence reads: CASSLRQGPPNEKLFF. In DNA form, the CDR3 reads TGTGCCAGCTCACTTCGACAGGGCCCGCCTAATGAAAAACTGTTTTTT.